The 9 T cell receptor beta chains below were found in one sample sequenced in a study of cytomegalovirus exposure and HLA in healthy donors. Primers included in the PCR were 60 Vbeta and 13 Jbeta primers. Sequencing used immunoSEQ multiplex PCR; TCRdb keeps in-frame clones, though not all of them. The sample holds about 140,000 clones, roughly 80% seen once. Sequencing input: PBMCs. The source is a man aged 35-49 years in good health and CMV-seropositive.

Concerning this clone itself: Compared with germline, one end of the junction differs, possibly owing to a read error. The V call is TRBV7-8, the J call TRBJ2-7, with TRBD1 matching over 8 bases. This CDR3 contains 15 residues. Germline V gene sequence: CDR1 SGHVS, CDR2 FQNEAQ. The CDR3 DNA reads TGTGCCGGCAGCATGGGGGAACAGGGGGACTACGAGCAGTACTTC. Its protein is CAGSMGEQGDYEQYF.

This clone occurred a few times. The chain carries TRBV10-2 and TRBJ1-1, with 7 bases aligning to TRBD1. The CDR3 runs 11 residues. Germline V gene lookup returns CDR1 WSHSY and CDR2 SAAADI. With 6 bases clipped from V and 8 bases from J, the junction kept 3 bases outside the gene matches. The CDR3 nucleotides read TGCGCCAGCAGCGTGGACAGGGAAGCTTTCTTT. Amino acid sequence: CASSVDREAFF.

This rearrangement joins TRBV6-5 to TRBJ2-2; D ambiguous. CDR3 length: 12 residues. Germline V CDR1 and CDR2: MNHEY, SVGAGI. V was clipped by 7 bases and J by 1 base, with 4 bases between them. The CDR3 here is CASIENTGELFF. CDR3 DNA: TGTGCCAGCATAGAGAACACCGGGGAGCTGTTTTTT.

The genes are TRBV11-3 and TRBJ2-7; D is perhaps TRBD2 (5 bases). The CDR3 has 14 residues. Germline lookup yields CDR1 SGHNT and CDR2 YENEEA. The V and J ends lost 5 bases and 0 bases respectively, with 11 bases between them. The CDR3 DNA follows: TGTGCCAGCAGCCCCACTAGTGGCTCCTACGAGCAGTACTTC. Its translation is CASSPTSGSYEQYF.

The chain couples TRBV6-5 to TRBJ1-3; tentatively, D is TRBD1 (6 bases). The CDR3 loop spans 15 amino acids. Germline values: CDR1 MNHEY, CDR2 SVGAGI. Trimming left V 7 bases short and J 0 bases short, with 13 bases between. The CDR3 DNA follows: TGTGCCAGCAAACATAGGACAGCCTCTGGAAACACCATATATTTT. The encoded protein is CASKHRTASGNTIYF.

This clone was found once. This sequence joins TRBV2 and TRBJ1-1; TRBD1 might be the D (6 bases). The germline V and J ends were trimmed by 5 bases and 6 bases, with 13 bases remaining between them. Germline V gene lookup returns CDR1 SNHLY and CDR2 FYNNEI. The CDR3 runs 13 residues. In DNA form, the CDR3 reads TGTGCCAGCAGTCTACAGGGTTTGGCTGAAGCTTTCTTT. Translation gives CASSLQGLAEAFF. The full variable domain, completed using reference TRBV2 and TRBJ1-1, is EPEVTQTPSHQVTQMGQEVILRCVPISNHLYFYWYRQILGQKVEFLVSFYNNEISEKSEIFDDQFSVERPDGSNFTLKIRSTKLEDSAMYFCASSLQGLAEAFFGQGTRLTVV.

The genes are TRBV12-5 and TRBJ2-3; maybe TRBD1 (5 bases). The CDR3 has 15 residues. Germline assignment: CDR1 LGHNT and CDR2 FRNRAP. Trimming removed 1 base at V and 4 bases at J, with 12 bases between. In nucleotides, the CDR3 is TGTGCTAGTGGTTTGGGCCAGGGCTCCCCAGATACGCAGTATTTT. This sequence encodes CASGLGQGSPDTQYF.

The gene calls are TRBV19 and TRBJ1-5, with a weak D call TRBD1 (6 bases). V was cut by 2 bases and J by 2 bases, with 10 bases left in between. The CDR3 is made up of 15 amino acids. The germline CDR1 and CDR2 sequences are LNHDA and SQIVND (reference sequence). The CDR3, as DNA: TGTGCCAGTAGTATAATGGGGGCCGGCAATCAGCCCCAGCATTTT. Amino acids: CASSIMGAGNQPQHF.

The chain joins TRBV25-1 to TRBJ2-2, with TRBD2 identical over 8 bases. This CDR3 region has 16 residues. Trimming at V came to 3 bases and at J to 5 bases, leaving 8 bases not matched to a gene. Germline-derived CDR1 and CDR2 are MGHDK and SYGVNS. The CDR3 coding sequence is TGTGCCAGCAGTGAGCCCCTAGCGGGCACTACCGGGGAGCTGTTTTTT. This translates into CASSEPLAGTTGELFF.